This T cell receptor beta chain was recovered during a study of identifying expanded T cells in peripheral blood (dated by TCRdb to the late 2010s). Regarding the research as a whole: Separate aliquots of the same genomic DNA pool were sequenced to produce technical replicates, and four replicates were compared in pairs.

The immunoSEQ Assay, which relies on bias-controlled multiplex PCR amplification of genomic DNA, was used to profile TCRbeta CDR3 regions. As for the original processing: To quantify the absolute abundance of each unique TCRbeta CDR3 region, the sequences were collapsed and filtered. Differential abundance was assessed using a binomial (Fisher-equivalent) model and a beta-binomial model in which time-dependent variance fitted from healthy donors was added. Any clone with fewer than 5 combined templates was excluded, and a clone was called differentially abundant if its Benjamini-Hochberg FDR was below 0.01. The form v = (b*log(k)+a)^2 was used to model beta-binomial variance as a function of total template count across the two samples. The source is immuneACCESS, and TCRdb retained only in-frame sequences with V and J called. Part of the clones is not carried over; for the studies checked, unresolved V genes explain less than half of this, and the remainder is unexplained. V, J and clone size were drawn from that table, and D and trimming were deduced from the DNA. Within this sample are about 80,000 clones, with more than 70% of them counted one time only. The leading ten clones occupy roughly 19% of the sample.

Comments on this clone: Its recognized antigen is unknown. Per-base quality was not reported, and no clone a single base away is much larger than it.

During the collection period, no infections or other immune events were recorded for the healthy donors. Healthy-donor blood repertoires served as a training cohort to calibrate time-dependent variance in a beta-binomial model of T-cell clone differential abundance. The training cohort comprised some 10 healthy donors, 3 female and 7 male. The donors were between roughly 29 and 70 years old, with an average age of approximately 47 years. Whole blood was collected from each healthy donor at three time points spaced 2 to 3 weeks apart and obtained from a commercial supplier. For immunosequencing, genomic DNA was extracted from unsorted whole blood. Paper-wide results and their limitations: The authors expected that biological variance in healthy repertoires might rise further over much longer intervals, such as months to years. Between technical replicates the binomial model flagged 0.9 to 1.5 differentially abundant clones, whereas over two weeks the binomial model flagged about 15 and over about 4 weeks approximately 20. Across all healthy-donor time intervals, the beta-binomial model significantly cut both the number of clones called differentially abundant and the false-positive rate. Variance in clone template counts between two-week samples significantly increased with total template count across all healthy donors.

The TCR originated in a person between 18 and 69 years old in good health. Sequenced material: blood.

The DNA sequence is given as TGTGCCAGCAGCTTAGCGGGGCGGGGGGGCCCAGATACGCAGTATTTT. This yields the protein CASSLAGRGGPDTQYF. The chain links TRBV7-8 with TRBJ2-3; TRBD2 lines up with 9 middle nucleotides. The junction shows trimming of 0 bases on V and 4 bases on J, and the gene matches do not reach 5 bases of it. CDR3 length: 16 amino acids, cysteine to phenylalanine. Left in the record is the CDR3 DNA by itself, 48 bases read in frame from the first base. CDR1 and CDR2, looked up from the germline V gene, are SGHVS and FQNEAQ. Extended through the reference TRBV7-8 and TRBJ2-3 proteins, this CDR3 yields the full variable domain: GAGVSQSPRYKVAKRGQDVALRCDPISGHVSLFWYQQALGQGPEFLTYFQNEAQLDKSGLPSDRFFAERPEGSVSTLKIQRTQQEDSAVYLCASSLAGRGGPDTQYFGPGTRLTVL.